The 21 T cell receptor beta chains in this list originate from one sample, sequenced in a study of cytomegalovirus exposure and HLA in healthy donors. PCR was performed using 60 Vbeta and 13 Jbeta primers. Produced via immunoSEQ multiplex PCR; TCRdb's table is partial and in-frame only. The sample consists of 200,000 or so clones, 70% of them appearing once. Sequencing used PBMCs. All receptors derive from a man aged 35 to 55 in good health and CMV-seropositive.

V and J are TRBV6-5 and TRBJ1-2; D perhaps matches TRBD1 (6 bases). V was clipped by 2 bases and J by 1 base, with 11 bases between them. Germline V gene data show CDR1 as MNHEY and CDR2 as SVGAGI. This CDR3 is built from 15 residues. This CDR3 reads CASSYALDSNYGYTF. The CDR3 region has the DNA TGTGCCAGCAGTTACGCGCTGGACAGTAACTATGGCTACACCTTC.

In nucleotides, the CDR3 is TGTGCCAGCAGCTTACAGGGGGCCTTACGTGGAGCTTTCTTT. Encoded protein: CASSLQGALRGAFF. This chain joins TRBV7-9 and TRBJ1-1, with 8 bases that match TRBD1. Germline V gene lookup returns CDR1 SEHNR and CDR2 FQNEAQ (reference sequence). Trimming at V came to 2 bases and at J to 10 bases, leaving 9 bases not matched to a gene. CDR3 size: 14 residues.

The V and J genes are TRBV4-2 and TRBJ1-6, with no clear D. Per the germline V gene, CDR1 is LGHNA and CDR2 is YNFKEQ. The CDR3 sequence is 14 residues long. Deletions cut 0 bases from V and 7 bases from J, with 7 bases between. This chain's CDR3 is CASSQDAGNSPLHF. DNA for the CDR3: TGTGCCAGCAGCCAAGATGCGGGCAATTCACCCCTCCACTTT.

This chain links TRBV5-6 with TRBJ2-5; tentative D call: TRBD2 (5 bases). V lost 0 bases, J lost 2 bases, and 8 bases lay in between. The CDR3 runs to 14 residues. CDR1 SGHDT and CDR2 YYEEEE come from the germline V gene. In nucleotides, the CDR3 is TGTGCCAGCAGCTTGGTTCCGGGACAAGAGACCCAGTACTTC. This encodes CASSLVPGQETQYF. The full variable domain, rest sourced from reference TRBV5-6 and TRBJ2-5, is DAGVTQSPTHLIKTRGQQVTLRCSPKSGHDTVSWYQQALGQGPQFIFQYYEEEERQRGNFPDRFSGHQFPNYSSELNVNALLLGDSALYLCASSLVPGQETQYFGPGTRLLVL.

The rearrangement uses TRBV6-6 and TRBJ1-2; no firm D call. V lost 0 bases and J 8 bases, leaving 10 bases between the germline ends. The CDR3 has 13 residues. Germline V CDR1 and CDR2: MNHNY, SVGAGI (reference sequence). For the CDR3, the DNA is TGTGCCAGCAGTTACTCCGGTGAGGTGGGCTACACCTTC. Residues: CASSYSGEVGYTF.

The chain recombines TRBV6-1 with TRBJ1-4; D is perhaps TRBD1 (6 bases). Trimming removed 2 bases from V and 4 bases from J, with 11 bases in between. Germline CDR1 MNHNS, CDR2 SASEGT. The CDR3 covers 15 residues. CDR3 nucleotides: TGTGCCAGCAGTGAATTTGGACAGTTTAATGAAAAACTGTTTTTT. As protein: CASSEFGQFNEKLFF.

The sample holds one count of this clone. The chain links TRBV5-4 to TRBJ2-3; TRBD1 aligns across 7 bases. There are 14 residues in the CDR3. Per the germline V gene, CDR1 is SGHNT and CDR2 is YYREEE (reference sequence). The ends lost 3 bases at V and 6 bases at J; junction bases unmatched: 7. The CDR3 coding sequence is TGTGCCAGCAGCTCGAAGGGGGCGCGTGATACGCAGTATTTT. Translating it yields CASSSKGARDTQYF.

CDR3 in DNA: TGTGCCAGCAGTGAAGGGCGGAGCGGTAACCATGAGCAGTTCTTC. Protein product: CASSEGRSGNHEQFF. The chain joins TRBV2 to TRBJ2-1; possibly TRBD2 for D (5 bases). Trimming shortened V by 1 base and J by 8 bases, and 15 bases separated the two germline ends. Looked up from germline, CDR1 is SNHLY and CDR2 is FYNNEI. The CDR3 is 15 residues long.

The J gene is TRBJ1-4, the V gene TRBV4-1; 9 positions match TRBD1. CDR1 is MGHRA, CDR2 YSYEKL, per germline. Losses at the gene ends were 6 bases for V and 8 bases for J; bases not matched to a gene: 10. The CDR3 has 15 residues. The CDR3 region is CASRPVGTGREKLFF. DNA for the CDR3: TGCGCCAGCAGGCCCGTCGGGACAGGGAGAGAAAAACTGTTTTTT.

The chain employs TRBV7-2 and TRBJ2-5, with 10 nucleotides matching TRBD1. The germline V gene encodes CDR1 SGHTA and CDR2 FQGNSA. The CDR3 is 14 residues long. The J segment lost 5 bases and the V segment lost 5 bases, leaving 5 bases of the junction unmatched. The CDR3 is CASSLDRGQETQYF. DNA for the CDR3: TGTGCCAGCAGCCTCGACAGGGGGCAGGAGACCCAGTACTTC.

This clone was seen only a few times. The rearrangement links TRBV2 to TRBJ1-1; possibly TRBD1 for D (6 bases). Germline V CDR1 and CDR2: SNHLY, FYNNEI. Trimming removed 5 bases at V and 4 bases at J, with 8 bases between. CDR3 length: 12 amino acids. The CDR3 nucleotides read TGTGCCAGCAGTTCACAGGGCACTGAAGCTTTCTTT. Protein: CASSSQGTEAFF.

V gene TRBV10-3 combines with J gene TRBJ2-3, with D perhaps matching TRBD2 (5 bases). The CDR3 spans 13 residues. Germline V gene lookup returns CDR1 ENHRY and CDR2 SYGVKD. Trimming stripped 10 bases from V and 1 base from J, with 12 bases between. The CDR3 sequence is CATLRARTDTQYF. CDR3 nucleotide sequence: TGTGCCACCCTGCGGGCACGCACAGATACGCAGTATTTT.

V usage is TRBV18 and J usage is TRBJ1-6; perhaps TRBD1 as D (6 bases). The CDR3 runs to 17 residues. Germline assignment: CDR1 KGHSH and CDR2 LQKENI. The germline V and J ends were trimmed by 2 bases and 4 bases, with 15 bases remaining between them. The CDR3 is CASSPFLPGQYNSPLHF. For the CDR3, the DNA is TGTGCCAGCTCACCATTCCTCCCCGGACAGTATAATTCACCCCTCCACTTT.

The chain links TRBV7-8 to TRBJ2-1; 7 nucleotides agree with TRBD2. There are 16 residues in the CDR3. Per the germline V gene, CDR1 is SGHVS and CDR2 is FQNEAQ. V lost 1 base and J lost 7; bases outside the gene matches: 10. CDR3 nucleotides: TGTGCCAGCAGCTTAGGGGGGGAGGGGTTCGAGAATGAGCAGTTCTTC. Translation: CASSLGGEGFENEQFF.

This chain connects TRBV28 to TRBJ2-3; TRBD2 aligns across 8 bases. CDR3 length: 14 residues. Germline CDR1 MDHEN, CDR2 SYDVKM. Trimming removed 6 bases from V and 2 bases from J; junction bases left unmatched: 4. For the CDR3, the DNA is TGTGCCAGCAGCGGGGGGGGATTCACAGATACGCAGTATTTT. Translating it yields CASSGGGFTDTQYF.

This clone was detected only a few times. The genes are TRBV4-1 and TRBJ2-4; 8 nucleotides agree with TRBD2. The germline gives CDR1 MGHRA, CDR2 YSYEKL. The CDR3 covers 19 residues. V gave up 2 bases and J gave up 0 bases; unmatched junction bases: 12. Here the CDR3 DNA reads TGCGCCAGCAGCCAATTGGACGGGGGGGTCCTGATAGCCAAAAACATTCAGTACTTC. Amino acids: CASSQLDGGVLIAKNIQYF.

The V and J genes are TRBV5-1 and TRBJ2-5; 7 bases align to TRBD2. With 2 bases clipped from V and 1 base from J, the junction kept 8 bases outside the gene matches. Germline V gene sequence: CDR1 SGHRS, CDR2 YFSETQ. This CDR3 comprises 16 residues. For the CDR3, the DNA is TGCGCCAGCAGCTTTGCTTATTCGGGGGGCCAAGAGACCCAGTACTTC. Translation gives CASSFAYSGGQETQYF.

This clone was counted between two and nine times. The rearrangement uses TRBV5-1 and TRBJ2-7, with 8 bases identical to TRBD2. The CDR3 sequence is 15 residues long. Germline V gene lookup returns CDR1 SGHRS and CDR2 YFSETQ. Germline trimming cut 0 bases from V and 7 bases from J; bases unmatched to any gene: 9. As DNA, the CDR3 is TGCGCCAGCAGCTTGGCCTTAGCGGGGTCGGGAGAGCAGTACTTC. This translates into CASSLALAGSGEQYF.

The CDR3 reads CASSRDSGYTF. The DNA for the CDR3 is TGTGCCAGCAGCCGCGATAGTGGCTACACCTTC. The J gene is TRBJ1-2, the V gene TRBV28; no reliable D call. Trimming removed 6 bases at V and 7 bases at J, with 9 bases between. The CDR3 is made up of 11 amino acids. Germline V lookup: CDR1 MDHEN, CDR2 SYDVKM.

In its sample, this clone was seen a few times. The chain recombines TRBV27 with TRBJ2-6, with D perhaps matching TRBD2 (6 bases). The CDR3 consists of 15 residues. V was pared by 8 bases and J by 0 bases, with 11 bases between. In germline, CDR1 is MNHEY, CDR2 SMNVEV (reference sequence). CDR3 protein: CASGGPHSGANVLTF. The CDR3 nucleotides are TGTGCCAGCGGAGGGCCCCACTCTGGGGCCAACGTCCTGACTTTC.

The chain uses TRBV6-5 and TRBJ1-2; no clear D gene. V was clipped by 6 bases and J by 4 bases, with 15 bases between them. The CDR3 loop spans 14 amino acids. Looked up from germline, CDR1 is MNHEY and CDR2 is SVGAGI. CDR3: CASRPDPASYGYTF. As DNA, the CDR3 is TGTGCCAGCAGACCCGACCCGGCTAGCTATGGCTACACCTTC.